What follows describes a single T cell receptor (beta chain). Its antigen is undetermined. This CDR3 comprises 13 residues. Per the germline V gene, CDR1 is MDHEN and CDR2 is SYDVKM. Trimming cost V 2 bases and J 3 bases, with 5 bases left between them. This entry comes from a study of OX40 agonist ivuxolimab in advanced cancers. Study background: Patients in dose escalation had liver, melanoma, kidney or head and neck cancers. Of the participants, under 50% had some prior anti-PD-1, anti-PD-L1 or anti-CTLA-4 therapy, which was allowed. Study-level findings and limits: At 0.1 to 3.0 mg/kg, CD4+ and CD8+ blood T cells expanded clonally by week 6.

Here immunoSEQ multiplex PCR was the method, and the copy in TCRdb shows in-frame clones only, minus some. The table shows under 70,000 clones, with 86% occurring only once. Systemic immunosuppression or autoimmune disease history was grounds to exclude patients. This chain links TRBV28 with TRBJ2-1, with no clear D. The TCR sequence derives from an adult with an advanced solid tumor such as melanoma, head and neck, liver or kidney cancer. Specimen: CD4+ or CD8+ T cells sorted from blood, collected in a trial of the OX40 agonist ivuxolimab. CDR3 bases: TGTGCCAGCAGTTTAGGGAACTACAATGAGCAGTTCTTC. Its translation is CASSLGNYNEQFF.